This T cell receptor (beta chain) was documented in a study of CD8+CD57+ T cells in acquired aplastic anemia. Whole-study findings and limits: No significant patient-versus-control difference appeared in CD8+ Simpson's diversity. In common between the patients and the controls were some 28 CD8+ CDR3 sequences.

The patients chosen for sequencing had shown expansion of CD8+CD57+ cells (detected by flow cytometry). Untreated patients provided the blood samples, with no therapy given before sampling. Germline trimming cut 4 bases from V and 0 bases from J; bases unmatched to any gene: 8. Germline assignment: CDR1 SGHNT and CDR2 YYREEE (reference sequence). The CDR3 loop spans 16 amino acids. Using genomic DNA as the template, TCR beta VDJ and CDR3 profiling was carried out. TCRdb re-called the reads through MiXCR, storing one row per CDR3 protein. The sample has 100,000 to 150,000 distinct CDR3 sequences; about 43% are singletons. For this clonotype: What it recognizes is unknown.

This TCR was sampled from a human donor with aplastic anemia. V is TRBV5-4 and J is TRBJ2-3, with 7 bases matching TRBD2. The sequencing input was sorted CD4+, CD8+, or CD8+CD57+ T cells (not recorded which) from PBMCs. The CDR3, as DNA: TGTGCCAGCAGCGGCGGGCTAGCGGCTAGCACAGATACGCAGTATTTT. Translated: CASSGGLAASTDTQYF. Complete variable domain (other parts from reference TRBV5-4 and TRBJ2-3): ETGVTQSPTHLIKTRGQQVTLRCSSQSGHNTVSWYQQALGQGPQFIFQYYREEENGRGNFPPRFSGLQFPNYSSELNVNALELDDSALYLCASSGGLAASTDTQYFGPGTRLTVL.